A single sample is the source of the 15 T cell receptor beta chains below, sequenced in a study of blood T cell repertoires in COVID-19. Produced via immunoSEQ multiplex PCR; TCRdb's table is partial and in-frame only. The sample includes around 440,000 clones, around 88% of them seen just once. Sequenced sample: peripheral blood. The receptor set was obtained from a woman aged 45-59 years with COVID-19, enrolled during active disease.

This clone has a single count. The chain carries TRBV19 and TRBJ1-1; the D gene is possibly TRBD1 (6 bases). The length of the CDR3 is 13 residues. V was clipped by 6 bases and J by 4 bases, with 12 bases between them. Germline V lookup: CDR1 LNHDA, CDR2 SQIVND (reference sequence). CDR3 nucleotide sequence: TGTGCCAGTAGGGGGGGGCGCGGCACTGAAGCTTTCTTT. Translated, it gives CASRGGRGTEAFF.

This clone was recorded a few times. V gene TRBV28 combines with J gene TRBJ2-1; D is unresolved. V lost 4 bases and J lost 11, with 9 bases in between. Germline CDR1 is MDHEN and CDR2 is SYDVKM. This CDR3 spans 11 amino acids. CDR3 sequence (DNA): TGTGCCAGCAGTTACGACACCAAGCAGTTCTTC. The encoded protein is CASSYDTKQFF. Filled out from reference TRBV28 and TRBJ2-1, the complete variable domain reads DVKVTQSSRYLVKRTGEKVFLECVQDMDHENMFWYRQDPGLGLRLIYFSYDVKMKEKGDIPEGYSVSREKKERFSLILESASTNQTSMYLCASSYDTKQFFGPGTRLTVL.

This sequence joins TRBV30 and TRBJ1-2; 7 positions match TRBD1. V dropped 3 bases and J dropped 2; count of bases not matched to a gene: 0. The CDR3 is 12 amino acids. Germline CDR1 reads GTSNPN; CDR2 reads SVGIG (reference sequence). CDR3 nucleotide sequence: TGTGCCTGGAGGACAGGGAACTATGGCTACACCTTC. Residues: CAWRTGNYGYTF.

The V call is TRBV5-1, the J call TRBJ2-7, with TRBD2 identical over 7 bases. The trim removed 5 bases at V and 0 bases at J, leaving 5 bases unmatched. In germline, CDR1 is SGHRS, CDR2 YFSETQ. The CDR3 spans 14 residues. CDR3 protein: CASRLAPSSYEQYF. The CDR3 nucleotides read TGCGCCAGCAGACTAGCGCCGAGCTCCTACGAGCAGTACTTC.

The rearrangement links TRBV10-1 to TRBJ2-3, with 8 bases matching TRBD2. Trimming removed 8 bases from V and 6 bases from J; junction bases left unmatched: 16. The germline V gene encodes CDR1 WNHNN and CDR2 SYGVQD (reference sequence). The CDR3 has 16 amino acids. CDR3 residues: CASPLERGPPTDTQYF. The DNA of the CDR3 is TGCGCCAGCCCCCTGGAGCGGGGGCCACCGACGGATACGCAGTATTTT.

CDR3 nucleotide sequence: TGTGCCAGCAGTCCGACAGGGACAGGGAACTATGGCTACACCTTC. Its protein product is CASSPTGTGNYGYTF. The chain links TRBV6-5 to TRBJ1-2; 9 bases align to TRBD1. Germline V gene data show CDR1 as MNHEY and CDR2 as SVGAGI. V trimming: 5 bases; J trimming: 2 bases; junction bases outside the gene matches: 6. CDR3 length: 15 residues.

This sequence joins TRBV3-1 (or the pseudogene TRBV3-2) and TRBJ1-6; D remains unclear. V shed 4 bases and J shed 7 bases, with 8 bases lying between them. The length of the CDR3 is 13 residues. Looked up from germline, CDR1 is LGHDT and CDR2 is YNNKEL (reference sequence). This CDR3 is CASSPDWNSPLHF. The CDR3 nucleotides read TGTGCCAGCAGCCCGGACTGGAATTCACCCCTCCACTTT.

The V call is TRBV2, the J call TRBJ1-2, with a weak D call TRBD1 (5 bases). The V and J ends lost 8 bases and 6 bases respectively, with 22 bases between them. There are 15 residues in the CDR3. Per the germline V gene, CDR1 is SNHLY and CDR2 is FYNNEI. CDR3 loop: CASPDPWMEGHGYTF. As DNA, the CDR3 is TGTGCCAGCCCGGACCCCTGGATGGAGGGGCATGGCTACACCTTC.

This clone was detected once. The chain recombines TRBV19 with TRBJ1-1; D is perhaps TRBD1 (5 bases). The germline V gene encodes CDR1 LNHDA and CDR2 SQIVND (reference sequence). The length of the CDR3 is 15 residues. V was pared by 6 bases and J by 0 bases, with 14 bases between. CDR3 nucleotides: TGTGCCAGTAGGCCTCGCGGGGGGGTGAACACTGAAGCTTTCTTT. Residues: CASRPRGGVNTEAFF.

The chain employs TRBV5-1 and TRBJ1-2; D unclear. This CDR3 has 14 residues. Deletions cut 0 bases from V and 2 bases from J, with 8 bases between. Per germline, CDR1 SGHRS and CDR2 YFSETQ. The CDR3 loop reads CASSLVAGNYGYTF. The CDR3 DNA reads TGCGCCAGCAGCTTGGTCGCGGGGAACTATGGCTACACCTTC.

The chain is built from TRBV10-3 and TRBJ2-1; weak D call: TRBD2 (6 bases). This CDR3 spans 15 amino acids. Germline V gene data show CDR1 as ENHRY and CDR2 as SYGVKD. V was trimmed by 2 bases and J by 10 bases, leaving 18 bases between them. CDR3: CAISESSSAGNEQFF. CDR3 in DNA: TGTGCCATCAGTGAGAGCTCCTCGGCGGGGAACGAGCAGTTCTTC.

V is TRBV10-3 and J is TRBJ2-3; D may be TRBD1 (6 bases). Germline V gives CDR1 ENHRY, CDR2 SYGVKD. The CDR3 runs to 15 residues. Trimming cost V 5 bases and J 2 bases, with 14 bases left between them. CDR3 sequence: CAISRTGSLTDTQYF. For the CDR3, the DNA is TGTGCCATCAGTCGTACAGGGAGCCTCACAGATACGCAGTATTTT.

The chain couples TRBV2 to TRBJ1-2, with unresolved D. V gave up 5 bases and J gave up 5 bases, with 12 bases separating them. This CDR3 comprises 13 residues. Germline V gene sequence: CDR1 SNHLY, CDR2 FYNNEI. CDR3 DNA: TGTGCCAGCAGTTCAATAGGAGGGTATGGCTACACCTTC. Its translation is CASSSIGGYGYTF.

V and J are TRBV19 and TRBJ1-2; 11 nucleotides line up with TRBD1. V lost 6 bases and J lost 1; bases outside the gene matches: 16. This CDR3 has 19 residues. Germline CDR1 reads LNHDA; CDR2 reads SQIVND (reference sequence). CDR3 DNA: TGTGCCAGTAGAAGAGGACAGGGGGCCTCTCCCAGAAGTAACTATGGCTACACCTTC. It specifies CASRRGQGASPRSNYGYTF.

The chain is built from TRBV21-1 and TRBJ2-5; the table assigns TRBD2, which was not confirmed against the DNA. TRBV21-1 is annotated as a pseudogene. The CDR3 length is 18 residues. The CDR3 nucleotides are TGTGCCAGCAGCAAACGAGGTGGCGGACAAATGGGGGGGGAGACCCAGTACTTC. It translates to CASSKRGGGQMGGETQYF.